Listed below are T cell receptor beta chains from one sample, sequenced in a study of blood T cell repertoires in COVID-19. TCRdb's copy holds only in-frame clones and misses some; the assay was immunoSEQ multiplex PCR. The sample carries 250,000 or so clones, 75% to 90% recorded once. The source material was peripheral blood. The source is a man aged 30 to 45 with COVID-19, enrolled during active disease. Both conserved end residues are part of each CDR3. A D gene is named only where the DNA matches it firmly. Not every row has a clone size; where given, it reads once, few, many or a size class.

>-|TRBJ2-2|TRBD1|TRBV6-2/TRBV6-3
TGTGCCAGCAGACCTACAGGGGGCGCGGGGACCGGGGAGCTGTTTTTT
CASRPTGGAGTGELFF
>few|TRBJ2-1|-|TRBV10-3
TGTGCCATCAGGACTAGGAGAGGCAATGAGCAGTTCTTC
CAIRTRRGNEQFF
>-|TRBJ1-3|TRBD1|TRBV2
TGTGCCAGCAGTTTTACCGGGACAGTAGGAAACACCATATATTTT
CASSFTGTVGNTIYF
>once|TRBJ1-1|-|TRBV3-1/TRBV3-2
TGTGCCAGCAGCCAAGTCAGGGGAGAGACTGAAGCTTTCTTT
CASSQVRGETEAFF
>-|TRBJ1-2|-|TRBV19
TGTGCCAGTACCCACTTCATAGGGGCGCCTGAGGGCTACACCTTC
CASTHFIGAPEGYTF
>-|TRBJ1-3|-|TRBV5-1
TGCGCCAGCAGCCTTCTCCCACAGGGCTCTGGAAACACCATATATTTT
CASSLLPQGSGNTIYF
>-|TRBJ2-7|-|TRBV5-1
TGCGCCAGCAGCCCACTCTACCGAAACTACGAGCAGTACTTC
CASSPLYRNYEQYF
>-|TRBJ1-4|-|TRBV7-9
TGTGCCAGCAGCCCACTAGGGTACAAGATAACTAATGAAAAACTGTTTTTT
CASSPLGYKITNEKLFF
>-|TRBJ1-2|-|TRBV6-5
TGTGCCAGCAGGATGGGGGAGGGGTTGGGCTATGGCTACACCTTC
CASRMGEGLGYGYTF
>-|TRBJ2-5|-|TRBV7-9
TGTGCCAGCAGCTTATACGGTCAGGGGATGACCGGTGAGACCCAGTACTTC
CASSLYGQGMTGETQYF
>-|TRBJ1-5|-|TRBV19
TGTGCCAGCGGTCTGGTCCTCCATCAGCCCCAGCATTTT
CASGLVLHQPQHF
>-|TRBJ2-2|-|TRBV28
TGTGCCAGCAGTTCAGGGAACACCGGGGAGCTGTTTTTT
CASSSGNTGELFF
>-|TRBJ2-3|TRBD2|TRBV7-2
TGTGCCAGCAGCTCGACAGTGGGGGGGAGACACACAGATACGCAGTATTTT
CASSSTVGGRHTDTQYF
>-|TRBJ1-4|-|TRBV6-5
TGTGCCAGCAGTCCAGGGGCGAGGGGACTGTTTTTT
CASSPGARGLFF
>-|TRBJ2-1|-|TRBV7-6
TGTGCCAGCAGCTCTGCAGGGGTTAATGAGCAGTTCTTC
CASSSAGVNEQFF
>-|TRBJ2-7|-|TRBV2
TGTGCCAGCAGTGGGATAAACAGATACGAGCAGTACTTC
CASSGINRYEQYF
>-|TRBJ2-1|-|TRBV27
TGTGCCAGCAGTTTGTGGGACATGGGAAATGAGCAGTTCTTC
CASSLWDMGNEQFF
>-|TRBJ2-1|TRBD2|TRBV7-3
TGTGCCAGCAGCCTAACTAGCGGGAGCGGCTATGAGCAGTTCTTC
CASSLTSGSGYEQFF